The 25 T cell receptor beta chains below were found in one sample sequenced in a study of cytomegalovirus exposure and HLA in healthy donors. Primers included in the PCR were 60 Vbeta and 13 Jbeta primers. Here immunoSEQ multiplex PCR was the method, and the copy in TCRdb shows in-frame clones only, minus some. The table shows some 110,000 clones, with approximately 80% occurring only once. Sequenced sample: PBMCs. The origin of the receptors is a woman in her late teens or twenties in good health and CMV-seropositive.

The V gene is TRBV27, the J gene TRBJ1-5; no firm D call. In germline, CDR1 is MNHEY, CDR2 SMNVEV (reference sequence). V lost 5 bases, J lost 7 bases, and 18 bases lay in between. There are 15 residues in the CDR3. The CDR3 sequence: CASSRTRSIRQPQHF. The CDR3 nucleotides are TGTGCCAGCAGTCGAACCAGGTCGATTCGACAGCCCCAGCATTTT.

The V gene is TRBV6-1, the J gene TRBJ1-1; TRBD1 is a possible D gene (5 bases). V was shortened by 4 bases and J by 1 base, with 7 bases between the two germline ends. Germline-derived CDR1 and CDR2 are MNHNS and SASEGT. The CDR3 spans 13 residues. The chain's CDR3 is CASSVTANTEAFF. DNA for the CDR3: TGTGCCAGCAGTGTGACAGCGAACACTGAAGCTTTCTTT.

The chain combines TRBV7-9 with TRBJ1-1, with 7 positions matching TRBD1. The CDR3 has 14 amino acids. Trimming took 0 bases from V and 3 from J; bases not matched to a gene: 1. Germline V gene lookup returns CDR1 SEHNR and CDR2 FQNEAQ (reference sequence). The CDR3 loop reads CASSLADRDTEAFF. The CDR3 nucleotides are TGTGCCAGCAGCTTAGCTGACAGGGACACTGAAGCTTTCTTT.

V usage is TRBV9 and J usage is TRBJ2-1; D gene uncertain. Germline lookup yields CDR1 SGDLS and CDR2 YYNGEE. This CDR3 is 13 amino acids long. Trimming left V 3 bases short and J 2 bases short, with 6 bases between. The CDR3 DNA follows: TGTGCCAGCAGCGACTTAACCTACAATGAGCAGTTCTTC. This codes for CASSDLTYNEQFF.

The chain combines TRBV27 with TRBJ1-2; no definite D call. CDR1 is MNHEY, CDR2 SMNVEV, per germline (reference sequence). Trimming shortened V by 4 bases and J by 2 bases, and 14 bases separated the two germline ends. The CDR3 sequence is 15 residues long. The DNA for the CDR3 is TGTGCCAGCAGTTCGCCCGTTCGCGGCAACTATGGCTACACCTTC. This sequence encodes CASSSPVRGNYGYTF.

The chain carries TRBV9 and TRBJ2-1; 9 bases are a match to TRBD1. J gave up 0 bases and V 3 bases, and 13 bases lay outside the gene matches. Germline V gene lookup returns CDR1 SGDLS and CDR2 YYNGEE. This CDR3 is built from 19 residues. The CDR3 protein is CASSGQGQGSPFSYNEQFF. The CDR3 DNA reads TGTGCCAGCAGCGGACAAGGACAGGGGAGTCCCTTCTCCTACAATGAGCAGTTCTTC.

CDR3 coding DNA: TGTGCCAGTAGGAAGACTAGCGGGGGACGATACGAGCAGTACTTC. Amino acids: CASRKTSGGRYEQYF. The V gene is TRBV19, the J gene TRBJ2-7; TRBD2 matches 12 bases. The ends lost 6 bases at V and 4 bases at J; junction bases unmatched: 7. The CDR3 totals 15 residues. Germline values: CDR1 LNHDA, CDR2 SQIVND (reference sequence). The variable domain in full, completed from reference TRBV19 and TRBJ2-7, reads DGGITQSPKYLFRKEGQNVTLSCEQNLNHDAMYWYRQDPGQGLRLIYYSQIVNDFQKGDIAEGYSVSREKKESFPLTVTSAQKNPTAFYLCASRKTSGGRYEQYFGPGTRLTVT.

The chain uses TRBV9 and TRBJ1-1, with a tentative D call TRBD1 (5 bases). V was shortened by 0 bases and J by 0 bases, with 9 bases between the two germline ends. This CDR3 is built from 15 residues. Germline-derived CDR1 and CDR2 are SGDLS and YYNGEE. The CDR3 loop is CASSVGRGLNTEAFF. CDR3 nucleotides: TGTGCCAGCAGCGTAGGGAGGGGCCTGAACACTGAAGCTTTCTTT. The full variable domain, completed using reference TRBV9 and TRBJ1-1, is DSGVTQTPKHLITATGQRVTLRCSPRSGDLSVYWYQQSLDQGLQFLIQYYNGEERAKGNILERFSAQQFPDLHSELNLSSLELGDSALYFCASSVGRGLNTEAFFGQGTRLTVV.

This clone showed up just once. The chain has TRBV4-1 and TRBJ2-2, with 10 nucleotides matching TRBD2. CDR3 length: 17 residues. Germline assignment: CDR1 MGHRA and CDR2 YSYEKL. The junction had 6 bases not matched to a gene; V was cut back by 4 bases and J by 1 base. CDR3 DNA: TGCGCCAGCAGCCTCTGGACTAGCGGAAAGAACACCGGGGAGCTGTTTTTT. It translates to CASSLWTSGKNTGELFF.

This chain links TRBV6-1 with TRBJ1-2; D remains unclear. The CDR3 extends over 15 amino acids. V was trimmed by 7 bases and J by 8 bases, leaving 23 bases between them. Germline V lookup: CDR1 MNHNS, CDR2 SASEGT. CDR3 nucleotides: TGTGCCAGCACGTCACTGTCCACGGAGGGTCTGGGCTACACCTTC. Translating it yields CASTSLSTEGLGYTF.

As concerns this clone: The junction does not match germline at one end; this may be a read error. CDR3: CASSRRGGYEQYF. The CDR3 DNA follows: TGTGCTAGCAGCCGCCGGGGGGGATACGAGCAGTACTTC. The chain has TRBV7-7 and TRBJ2-7; TRBD2 matches at 8 bases. This CDR3 region has 13 residues. CDR1 SSHAT and CDR2 FNYEAQ come from the germline V gene (reference sequence).

The chain joins TRBV15 to TRBJ1-6; D uncertain. V was pared by 8 bases and J by 3 bases, with 20 bases between. The germline gives CDR1 LNHNV, CDR2 YYDKDF (reference sequence). The CDR3 sequence is 17 residues long. The CDR3 sequence is CATPSKFSGLYNSPLHF. Here the CDR3 DNA reads TGTGCCACCCCCTCAAAATTTTCAGGACTCTATAATTCACCCCTCCACTTT.

The CDR3 sequence is CASSPFLKAGGPSGELFF. The CDR3 nucleotides are TGTGCCAGCAGCCCCTTTCTGAAGGCGGGAGGGCCTAGCGGGGAGCTGTTTTTT. The J gene is TRBJ2-2, the V gene TRBV7-3; 9 bases match TRBD2. CDR1 SGHTA and CDR2 FQGTGA come from the germline V gene. The CDR3 runs 18 residues. J gave up 7 bases and V 5 bases, and 17 bases lay outside the gene matches.

The chain recombines TRBV6-1 with TRBJ1-2; D is unclear. The germline CDR1 and CDR2 sequences are MNHNS and SASEGT. The V end was cut by 6 bases, the J end by 4 bases, with 9 bases between. The CDR3 contains 12 residues. The DNA of the CDR3 is TGTGCCAGCAGCTACAGTTCCTATGGCTACACCTTC. It codes for CASSYSSYGYTF.

This chain joins TRBV14 and TRBJ2-1; 11 bases are shared with TRBD2. Germline V lookup: CDR1 SGHDN, CDR2 FVKESK. The trim removed 8 bases at V and 3 bases at J, leaving 9 bases unmatched. The CDR3 is 16 amino acids. CDR3 nucleotides: TGTGCCAGCGCCCTCGCCGGGACTAGCGGCTACAATGAGCAGTTCTTC. Translated: CASALAGTSGYNEQFF.

This sequence joins TRBV18 and TRBJ2-7, with a tentative D call TRBD2 (6 bases). The CDR3 loop spans 14 amino acids. The germline V gene has CDR1 KGHSH and CDR2 LQKENI. The V and J ends lost 4 bases and 2 bases respectively, with 12 bases between them. CDR3 in DNA: TGTGCCAGCTCACTGAGCGGGCCGGCCTACGAGCAGTACTTC. The encoded protein is CASSLSGPAYEQYF.

As to this clone: At one end the junction does not follow the germline gene, possibly because of a read error. The CDR3 DNA sequence: TGTGCTAGCAGCCCCCGGGACAGAATGAACACTGAAGCTTTCTTT. Translating it yields CASSPRDRMNTEAFF. The chain combines TRBV5-4 with TRBJ1-1; 7 nucleotides line up with TRBD1. Germline loops: CDR1 SGHNT, CDR2 YYREEE (reference sequence). The length of the CDR3 is 15 residues.

The J gene is TRBJ2-2, the V gene TRBV6-4; D not resolved. This CDR3 is 13 amino acids long. The ends were cut back, 6 bases at V and 6 bases at J, with 11 bases in the middle. Germline CDR1 reads MRHNA; CDR2 reads SNTAGT. CDR3 nucleotides: TGTGCCAGCAGATCAAGCGCCGCCGGGGAGCTGTTTTTT. Its translation is CASRSSAAGELFF.

The chain recombines TRBV5-6 with TRBJ2-7, with D perhaps TRBD1 (5 bases). Per the germline V gene, CDR1 is SGHDT and CDR2 is YYEEEE. This CDR3 is built from 17 residues. V was trimmed by 4 bases and J by 4 bases, leaving 24 bases between them. CDR3 in amino acids: CASSALRQRHTRYEQYF. The CDR3 DNA is TGTGCCAGCAGCGCACTTAGACAGCGACACACCAGGTACGAGCAGTACTTC.

The rearrangement links TRBV7-6 to TRBJ1-5; possibly TRBD1 for D (6 bases). The V end lost 0 bases, the J end lost 3 bases, and 9 bases lay between the germline ends. This CDR3 contains 15 residues. Germline V CDR1 and CDR2: SGHVS, FNYEAQ. CDR3 DNA sequence: TGTGCCAGCAGCTTAGCCGACAGGTCCAATCAGCCCCAGCATTTT. Translation gives CASSLADRSNQPQHF.

This rearrangement joins TRBV2 to TRBJ2-1; no definite D call. Germline V lookup: CDR1 SNHLY, CDR2 FYNNEI. Deletions cut 3 bases from V and 3 bases from J, with 9 bases between. The CDR3 extends over 14 amino acids. DNA for the CDR3: TGTGCCAGCAGTGAGGCCAGTTACTACAATGAGCAGTTCTTC. It encodes CASSEASYYNEQFF.

Here the CDR3 DNA reads TGTGCCAGCAGCGTACTGACAGAAGAGACCCAGTACTTC. Its translation is CASSVLTEETQYF. The chain is built from TRBV9 and TRBJ2-5; tentatively, D is TRBD1 (5 bases). Trimming shortened V by 1 base and J by 3 bases, and 7 bases separated the two germline ends. Germline V CDR1 and CDR2: SGDLS, YYNGEE. This CDR3 contains 13 residues. Based on the CDR3 plus reference TRBV9 and TRBJ2-5, the full variable domain is DSGVTQTPKHLITATGQRVTLRCSPRSGDLSVYWYQQSLDQGLQFLIQYYNGEERAKGNILERFSAQQFPDLHSELNLSSLELGDSALYFCASSVLTEETQYFGPGTRLLVL.

J is TRBJ1-1 and V is TRBV5-1; 10 bases align to TRBD1. The trim removed 5 bases at V and 10 bases at J, leaving 11 bases unmatched. CDR3 length: 14 residues. In germline, CDR1 is SGHRS, CDR2 YFSETQ. CDR3 residues: CASRPQGTGEIAFF. The CDR3 region has the DNA TGCGCCAGCAGGCCTCAGGGGACAGGGGAAATAGCTTTCTTT.

V usage is TRBV4-2 and J usage is TRBJ2-7; D is unclear. CDR3 length equals 16 residues. The V and J ends lost 0 bases and 0 bases respectively, with 12 bases between them. The germline V gene encodes CDR1 LGHNA and CDR2 YNFKEQ. CDR3 nucleotides: TGTGCCAGCAGCCAAGAATCAGTCGCTAGCTCCTACGAGCAGTACTTC. It yields the protein CASSQESVASSYEQYF.

The rearrangement uses TRBV7-3 and TRBJ1-1, with 10 bases matching TRBD1. The CDR3 has 15 amino acids. Germline V gives CDR1 SGHTA, CDR2 FQGTGA. V shed 5 bases and J 3 bases; nucleotides not matched to a gene: 6. The CDR3 DNA sequence: TGTGCCAGCAGCCAAGAGGGACAGGGGTACACTGAAGCTTTCTTT. Its translation is CASSQEGQGYTEAFF.